A single sample is the source of the 13 T cell receptor beta chains below, sequenced in a study of blood T cells in healthy people across ages. Alongside a J-beta primer mix, a sample-barcoded 5' primer served in a second PCR lasting roughly 7 to 11 cycles. TCRdb reanalysed the 5' RACE reads using MiXCR and keeps one entry per CDR3 protein. The sample lists fewer than 800,000 distinct CDR3 sequences, 25% seen once, with 9.4% in the top ten. These data were also filed under a second study, of T cells of mothers and their children.

What was sequenced was blood. The receptors were gathered from a boy younger than 18 in good health.

This clonotype was counted a few times. The chain employs TRBV9 and TRBJ2-7, with a possible D match to TRBD2 (6 bases). There are 16 residues in the CDR3. The germline gives CDR1 SGDLS, CDR2 YYNGEE. V lost 0 bases and J 3 bases, leaving 16 bases between the germline ends. The CDR3 DNA sequence: TGTGCCAGCAGCGTAGGCGGGGTCCCGACGAGCTACGAGCAGTACTTC. It yields the protein CASSVGGVPTSYEQYF.

This chain joins TRBV7-8 and TRBJ1-5; 9 bases fit TRBD1. The CDR3 runs 15 residues. Germline V gene sequence: CDR1 SGHVS, CDR2 FQNEAQ. Trimming cost V 7 bases and J 4 bases; bases outside gene matches: 8. For the CDR3, the DNA is TGTGCCAGCAAGCCATCCGGGACAGGGAATCAGCCCCAGCATTTT. Its translation is CASKPSGTGNQPQHF.

The sample holds a few counts of this clonotype. This chain joins TRBV19 and TRBJ2-3, with TRBD2 matching 8 bases. V was pared by 8 bases and J by 2 bases, with 9 bases of the junction left unmatched. The CDR3 extends over 15 amino acids. The V gene's germline CDR1 is LNHDA and CDR2 SQIVND (reference sequence). CDR3: CASRWSGGYTDTQYF. The CDR3 DNA reads TGTGCCAGTCGATGGAGCGGGGGTTACACAGATACGCAGTATTTT.

In this sample, this clonotype turned up a few times. The chain couples TRBV9 to TRBJ2-1; D unclear. Germline assignment: CDR1 SGDLS and CDR2 YYNGEE. There are 12 residues in the CDR3. Trimming cost V 7 bases and J 8 bases, with 13 bases left between them. CDR3 DNA: TGTGCCAGCGCCCCGGGTGGGGATGAGCAGTTCTTC. Protein product: CASAPGGDEQFF. Filled out from reference TRBV9 and TRBJ2-1, the complete variable domain reads DSGVTQTPKHLITATGQRVTLRCSPRSGDLSVYWYQQSLDQGLQFLIQYYNGEERAKGNILERFSAQQFPDLHSELNLSSLELGDSALYFCASAPGGDEQFFGPGTRLTVL.

This clonotype was seen only a few times. V usage is TRBV12-3 or TRBV12-4 and J usage is TRBJ2-5, with 7 bases identical to TRBD2. The V gene end was trimmed by 5 bases and the J gene end by 5 bases; junction bases not matched to a gene: 14. This CDR3 spans 16 amino acids. Here the CDR3 reads CASSPVLFGEGETQYF. As DNA, the CDR3 is TGTGCCAGCAGTCCCGTCTTATTCGGGGAGGGCGAGACCCAGTACTTC.

This clonotype was counted only a few times. V and J are TRBV12-5 and TRBJ1-1, with a possible D match to TRBD1 (5 bases). V was pared by 3 bases and J by 0 bases, with 11 bases between. This CDR3 is built from 15 residues. CDR1 LGHNT and CDR2 FRNRAP come from the germline V gene. CDR3 nucleotides: TGTGCTAGTGGTTTCCAGGGAAACATGAACACTGAAGCTTTCTTT. Translation gives CASGFQGNMNTEAFF.

There are many counts of this clonotype. The genes are TRBV11-2 and TRBJ2-1; D gene unclear. V was trimmed by 0 bases and J by 0 bases, leaving 9 bases between them. CDR1 is SGHAT and CDR2 is FQNNGV in the germline V gene. This CDR3 spans 16 amino acids. CDR3 sequence (DNA): TGTGCCAGCAGCTTAGATCCGGTCAGCTCCTACAATGAGCAGTTCTTC. This encodes CASSLDPVSSYNEQFF.

The chain combines TRBV27 with TRBJ2-5; TRBD2 might be the D (5 bases). The J call may be wrong; the DNA end is better matched by TRBJ2-7. Germline CDR1 is MNHEY and CDR2 is SMNVEV (reference sequence). The CDR3 spans 11 residues. CDR3 loop: CASSFGLEQYF. The DNA of the CDR3 is TGTGCCAGCAGTTTCGGACTCGAGCAGTACTTC.

The rearrangement joins TRBV3-1 to TRBJ2-5, with 14 nucleotides matching TRBD2. V shed 4 bases, J shed 12 bases, and the junction held 7 bases outside the gene matches. CDR3 size: 14 residues. Germline-derived CDR1 and CDR2 are LGHDT and YNNKEL (reference sequence). The CDR3 DNA reads as TGTGCCAGCAGCCCGGGGACTAGCGGGGGCCCCAAGTACTTC. Translated: CASSPGTSGGPKYF.

This clonotype has more than one count but fewer than ten. CDR3 bases: TGTGCCAGCAGCGGACAGCCGACGGGCTCCTACGAGCAGTACTTC. It translates to CASSGQPTGSYEQYF. The chain carries TRBV9 and TRBJ2-1, with a possible D match to TRBD1 (5 bases). The J call is in doubt because the DNA end fits TRBJ2-7 better. Germline V lookup: CDR1 SGDLS, CDR2 YYNGEE. CDR3 length: 15 amino acids.

The chain is built from TRBV20-1 and TRBJ1-1, with D unresolved. Between the trimmed V and J ends, which lost 2 bases and 5 bases, there was a span of 6 bases. The CDR3 totals 11 residues. Germline assignment: CDR1 DFQATT and CDR2 SNEGSKA (reference sequence). CDR3 sequence reads: CSARFQTEAFF. CDR3 nucleotides: TGCAGTGCTAGATTCCAGACTGAAGCTTTCTTT.

The chain has TRBV5-1 and TRBJ1-4; a possible D gene is TRBD1 (6 bases). Trimming cost V 4 bases and J 4 bases, with 8 bases left between them. The germline CDR1 and CDR2 sequences are SGHRS and YFSETQ. The CDR3 has 13 residues. In nucleotides, the CDR3 is TGCGCCAGCAGCGCAGGGGATAATGAAAAACTGTTTTTT. Amino acids: CASSAGDNEKLFF. The variable domain in full, completed from reference TRBV5-1 and TRBJ1-4, reads KAGVTQTPRYLIKTRGQQVTLSCSPISGHRSVSWYQQTPGQGLQFLFEYFSETQRNKGNFPGRFSGRQFSNSRSEMNVSTLELGDSALYLCASSAGDNEKLFFGSGTQLSVL.

This clonotype was seen a handful of times. V is TRBV7-2 and J is TRBJ2-5, with D maybe TRBD2 (7 bases). CDR1 and CDR2 from the germline V gene are SGHTA and FQGNSA. The CDR3 loop spans 17 amino acids. The V end was cut by 6 bases, the J end by 5 bases, with 25 bases between. In nucleotides, the CDR3 is TGTGCCAGCAGTGTAGGGGACCAGGGGAGGGACAAGGAGACCCAGTACTTC. Translating gives CASSVGDQGRDKETQYF.